This entry features one TCR beta chain sequence. The data originate from a study of technical replicates of blood from a few donors. Sequencing used immunoSEQ multiplex PCR; TCRdb keeps in-frame clones, though not all of them. Of approximately 79,000 clones in the sample, around 97% were seen once. J lost 5 bases, V lost 5 bases, and 8 bases had no gene match. The CDR3 totals 13 residues. The V gene's germline CDR1 is GTSNPN and CDR2 SVGIG (reference sequence). The TCR originated in a human donor in good health. The sequencing sample was made of T cells isolated from PBMCs. This chain connects TRBV30 to TRBJ2-5, with 7 bases fitting TRBD2. The CDR3 DNA is TGTGCCTGGGGGAGGGGCAACGGGGAGACCCAGTACTTC. It encodes CAWGRGNGETQYF.